A selection of T cell receptor beta chains follows, all from one sample in a study of a mutant IDH1 vaccine in newly diagnosed glioma. Assay used: immunoSEQ multiplex PCR; TCRdb lists only in-frame clones, some missing. The sample carries roughly 110,000 clones, approximately 87% recorded once. No antigens are known for them. Specimen: PBMCs, collected from a glioma patient whose treatment included an IDH1 peptide vaccine. The receptor set was obtained from a woman between 50 and 59 years old with glioma. Both conserved end residues are part of each CDR3. D genes are given only for firm matches. For some rows the clone size is stated as once, few or many, or as a class when expanded; others skip it.

V gene	J gene	D gene	clone size	CDR3 DNA	CDR3 protein
TRBV9	TRBJ1-2	TRBD1	NA	TGTGCCAGCAGCGTAGGGGGACAGGGAGGTGGCTACACCTTC	CASSVGGQGGGYTF
TRBV28	TRBJ2-2	NA	NA	TGTGCCAGCAGTTCCCCCGCACCGAACACCGGGGAGCTGTTTTTT	CASSSPAPNTGELFF
TRBV5-6	TRBJ2-5	NA	once	TGTGCCAGCAGCTTGGGTCGGTCATTGGGGACCCAGTACTTC	CASSLGRSLGTQYF
TRBV5-4	TRBJ2-1	NA	NA	TGTGCCAGCAGAGCCGGGACGGCCTACAATGAGCAGTTCTTC	CASRAGTAYNEQFF
TRBV5-1	TRBJ2-3	TRBD2	few	TGCGCCAGCAGCTTGCTAGCGGGAGAAGATACGCAGTATTTT	CASSLLAGEDTQYF
TRBV9	TRBJ2-7	NA	NA	TGTGCCAGCAGCGGGCGAAGGAGTGAGCAGTACTTC	CASSGRRSEQYF
TRBV19	TRBJ2-5	NA	NA	TGTGCCAGTAGTATAGCCCCTCTAGGCACTGGGGAGACCCAGTACTTC	CASSIAPLGTGETQYF
TRBV18	TRBJ2-7	NA	NA	TGTGCCAGCTCACCAAATCCCAGGGACGAGCAGTACTTC	CASSPNPRDEQYF
TRBV30	TRBJ2-3	TRBD2	NA	TGTGCCTGGAGCGGGAGGAATACAGATACGCAGTATTTT	CAWSGRNTDTQYF
TRBV4-1	TRBJ2-1	NA	NA	TGCGCCAGCAGCCGGGGGTTGGGTCGCAATGAGCAGTTCTTC	CASSRGLGRNEQFF
TRBV10-3	TRBJ2-1	TRBD2	NA	TGTGCCATCAGTGAGTCGAGGGCTAGCGGGGACTACAATGAGCAGTTCTTC	CAISESRASGDYNEQFF
TRBV15	TRBJ1-4	TRBD1	NA	TGTGCCACCAGCGATCGAACAGGGGGTAACGAAAAACTGTTTTTT	CATSDRTGGNEKLFF
TRBV19	TRBJ2-5	NA	NA	TGTGCCAGTAGCCCTTCAGGGTCTCTAGTAGAGACCCAGTACTTC	CASSPSGSLVETQYF
TRBV18	TRBJ1-5	NA	NA	TGTGCCAGCTCGGGATTAGATCAGCCCCAGCATTTT	CASSGLDQPQHF
TRBV9	TRBJ2-2	NA	NA	TGTGCCAGCAGCGCAGGGACGGCGAACACCGGGGAGCTGTTTTTT	CASSAGTANTGELFF
TRBV6-5	TRBJ1-1	NA	NA	TGTGCCAGCAGTAGAGACAGACTGAACACTGAAGCTTTCTTT	CASSRDRLNTEAFF
TRBV7-2	TRBJ2-7	TRBD2	NA	TGTGCCAGCAGCACGCGACTAGCGGGAAGCTACGAGCAGTACTTC	CASSTRLAGSYEQYF
TRBV11-3	TRBJ1-1	NA	NA	TGTGCCAGCAGCGTTGGGGGGGTCGGCACTGAAGCTTTCTTT	CASSVGGVGTEAFF
TRBV5-1	TRBJ2-3	NA	NA	TGCGCCAGCAGCTTGGTTACGGGATGGGCAGATACGCAGTATTTT	CASSLVTGWADTQYF
TRBV6-1	TRBJ2-2	NA	NA	TGTGCCAGCAGCCGACAGGTGGGAACCGGGGAGCTGTTTTTT	CASSRQVGTGELFF
TRBV19	TRBJ2-1	NA	NA	TGTGCCAGTAGTGTCAGCGGGTACAATGAGCAGTTCTTC	CASSVSGYNEQFF
TRBV11-2	TRBJ2-7	NA	NA	TGTGCCAGCAGCTTAGTTGGGGCAGGGTCCTACGAGCAGTACTTC	CASSLVGAGSYEQYF
TRBV5-1	TRBJ1-3	NA	NA	TGCGCCAGCAGCTTGGAGGCCCGGACCTCCTCTGGAAACACCATATATTTT	CASSLEARTSSGNTIYF
TRBV15	TRBJ1-2	NA	NA	TGTGCCACCAGCAAAGACCCGAAGGGGGGGTGGCAAGGCTACACCTTC	CATSKDPKGGWQGYTF
TRBV19	TRBJ1-1	TRBD1	NA	TGTGCCAGTAGTATGGTCCGACAGGGGGCGCGTGGCACTGAAGCTTTCTTT	CASSMVRQGARGTEAFF